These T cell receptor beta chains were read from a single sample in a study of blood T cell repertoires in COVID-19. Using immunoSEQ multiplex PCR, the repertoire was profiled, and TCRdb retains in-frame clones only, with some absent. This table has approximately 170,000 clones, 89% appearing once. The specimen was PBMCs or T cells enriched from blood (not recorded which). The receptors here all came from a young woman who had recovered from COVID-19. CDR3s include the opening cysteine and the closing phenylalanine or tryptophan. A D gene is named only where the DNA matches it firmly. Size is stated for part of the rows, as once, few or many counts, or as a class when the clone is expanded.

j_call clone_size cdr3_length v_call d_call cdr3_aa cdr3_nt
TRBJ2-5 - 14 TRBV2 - CASSLGRSLGTQYF TGTGCCAGCTCCCTGGGTCGGAGTTTAGGGACCCAGTACTTC
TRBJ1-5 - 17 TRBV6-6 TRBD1 CASSHGQGSLPHQPQHF TGTGCCAGCAGTCACGGACAGGGGTCTTTACCCCATCAGCCCCAGCATTTT
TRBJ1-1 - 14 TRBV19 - CASSLRGMNTEAFF TGTGCCAGTAGTCTACGGGGGATGAACACTGAAGCTTTCTTT
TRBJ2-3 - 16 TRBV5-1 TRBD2 CASSGGLAGDTDTQYF TGCGCCAGCAGCGGGGGACTAGCGGGAGACACAGATACGCAGTATTTT
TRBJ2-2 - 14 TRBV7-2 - CASIWYSHTGELFF TGTGCCAGCATCTGGTACAGCCACACCGGGGAGCTGTTTTTT
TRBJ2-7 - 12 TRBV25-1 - CASSPSSYEQYF TGTGCCAGCTCCCCCTCGAGTTACGAGCAGTACTTC
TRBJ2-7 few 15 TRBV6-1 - CASSEAPGLFYEQYF TGTGCCAGCAGTGAAGCGCCAGGGCTATTCTACGAGCAGTACTTC
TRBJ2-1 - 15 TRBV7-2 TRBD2 CASSLTSATYNEQFF TGTGCCAGCAGCCTAACTAGCGCAACCTACAATGAGCAGTTCTTC
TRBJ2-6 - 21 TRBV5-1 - CASSLVPTLPGDSSGANVLTF TGCGCCAGCAGCTTGGTACCGACTCTACCGGGGGACAGCTCTGGGGCCAACGTCCTGACTTTC
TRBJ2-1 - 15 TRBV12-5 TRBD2 CASGSGTSGSNEQFF TGTGCTAGTGGTTCGGGGACTAGCGGGAGCAATGAGCAGTTCTTC
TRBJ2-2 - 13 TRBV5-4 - CASSLSGFGELFF TGTGCCAGCAGCTTGTCGGGGTTCGGGGAGCTGTTTTTT
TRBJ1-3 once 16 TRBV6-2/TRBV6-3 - CASSYSIRASGNTIYF TGTGCCAGCAGTTACTCGATCCGCGCCTCTGGAAACACCATATATTTT
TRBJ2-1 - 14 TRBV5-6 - CASSLAGSYNEQFF TGTGCCAGCAGCTTGGCTGGGAGCTACAATGAGCAGTTCTTC
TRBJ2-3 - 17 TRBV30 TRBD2 CAWSVSGRRDGTDTQYF TGTGCCTGGAGTGTAAGCGGGAGACGAGACGGCACAGATACGCAGTATTTT
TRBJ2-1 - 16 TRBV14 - CASSPYWWTSTNEQFF TGTGCCAGCAGCCCGTATTGGTGGACTTCAACCAATGAGCAGTTCTTC
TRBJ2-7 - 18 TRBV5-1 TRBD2 CASSLVPSTSGSWHEQYF TGCGCCAGCAGCTTGGTCCCGTCGACTAGCGGGAGCTGGCACGAGCAGTACTTC
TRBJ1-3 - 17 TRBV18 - CASSPSVGQISGNTIYF TGTGCCAGCTCACCTTCGGTCGGACAGATATCTGGAAACACCATATATTTT
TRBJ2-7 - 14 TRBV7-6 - CASSLAGAPDEQYF TGTGCCAGCAGCTTAGCAGGGGCACCAGATGAGCAGTACTTC
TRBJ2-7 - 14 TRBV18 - CASSPSSGSHEQYF TGTGCCAGCTCACCTTCCAGCGGGTCCCACGAGCAGTACTTC
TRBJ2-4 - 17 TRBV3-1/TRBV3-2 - CASSQGASPVAKNIQYF TGTGCCAGCAGCCAGGGGGCTTCTCCCGTAGCCAAAAACATTCAGTACTTC
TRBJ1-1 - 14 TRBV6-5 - CASSLTDRNTEAFF TGTGCCAGCAGCCTGACAGATCGGAACACTGAAGCTTTCTTT
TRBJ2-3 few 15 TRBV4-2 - CASSQVELSTDTQYF TGTGCCAGCAGCCAAGTAGAGCTCAGCACAGATACGCAGTATTTT
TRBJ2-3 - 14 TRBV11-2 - CASSLDRGTDTQYF TGTGCCAGCAGCTTAGACCGGGGCACAGATACGCAGTATTTT
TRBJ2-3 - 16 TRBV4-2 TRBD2 CASSQGVSGRTDTQYF TGTGCCAGCAGCCAAGGGGTTAGCGGGAGAACAGATACGCAGTATTTT
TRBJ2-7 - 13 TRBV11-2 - CASSLAGSVEQYF TGTGCCAGCAGCTTAGCGGGTTCCGTCGAGCAGTACTTC
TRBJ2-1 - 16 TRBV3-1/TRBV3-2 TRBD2 CASSQGEREGRGEQFF TGTGCCAGCAGCCAAGGAGAGCGGGAGGGCCGGGGTGAGCAGTTCTTC
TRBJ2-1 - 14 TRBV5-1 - CASSPRDSVDEQFF TGCGCCAGCAGCCCGCGGGACTCTGTGGATGAGCAGTTCTTC
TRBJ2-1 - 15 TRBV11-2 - CASSPGLGVGNEQFF TGTGCCAGCAGCCCGGGACTGGGGGTGGGCAATGAGCAGTTCTTC
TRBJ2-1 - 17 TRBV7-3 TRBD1 CASSLTSTGQTYNEQFF TGTGCCAGCAGCTTAACTAGCACGGGACAGACCTACAATGAGCAGTTCTTC
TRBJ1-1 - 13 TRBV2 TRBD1 CASGAGGYTEAFF TGTGCCAGCGGGGCAGGGGGTTACACTGAAGCTTTCTTT
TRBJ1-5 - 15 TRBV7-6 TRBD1 CASSLGQGSNQPQHF TGTGCCAGCAGCTTAGGACAGGGTAGCAATCAGCCCCAGCATTTT
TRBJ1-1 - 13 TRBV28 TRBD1 CASSLKQGTEAFF TGTGCCAGCAGCCTTAAACAGGGGACTGAAGCTTTCTTT
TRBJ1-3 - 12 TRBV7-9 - CAGSGSGNTIYF TGTGCCGGTTCAGGGTCTGGAAACACCATATATTTT
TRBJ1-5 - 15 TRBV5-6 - CASSLRGPSNQPQHF TGTGCCAGCAGCTTGAGAGGGCCTAGCAATCAGCCCCAGCATTTT
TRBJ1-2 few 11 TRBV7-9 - CASSSADSHTF TGTGCCAGCAGCTCGGCGGACAGTCACACCTTC
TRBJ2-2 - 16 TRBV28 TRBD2 CASSLAGGARTGELFF TGTGCCAGCAGTTTAGCGGGGGGGGCGCGGACCGGGGAGCTGTTTTTT
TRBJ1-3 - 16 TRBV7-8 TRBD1 CASSLVRRGVGNTIYF TGTGCCAGCAGCTTAGTCCGCAGGGGGGTTGGAAACACCATATATTTT
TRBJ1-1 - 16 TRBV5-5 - CASSPVRDRRNTEAFF TGTGCCAGCAGCCCAGTCAGAGACAGGCGGAACACTGAAGCTTTCTTT
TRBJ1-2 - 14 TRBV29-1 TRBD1 CSVSHRDREVGYTF TGCAGCGTCTCCCACAGGGACAGGGAGGTTGGCTACACCTTC
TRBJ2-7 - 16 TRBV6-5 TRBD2 CASSYSDSGSSYEQYF TGTGCCAGCAGTTACTCTGATAGCGGGAGTAGCTACGAGCAGTACTTC
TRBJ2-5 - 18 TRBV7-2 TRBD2 CASSLWGGASGSQETQYF TGTGCCAGCAGCTTATGGGGGGGGGCTAGCGGGAGCCAAGAGACCCAGTACTTC
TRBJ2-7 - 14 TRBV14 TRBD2 CASSKTGGPREQYF TGTGCCAGCAGTAAGACGGGAGGGCCACGGGAGCAGTACTTC
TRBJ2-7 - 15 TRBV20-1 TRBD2 CSASLAASGNYEQYF TGCAGTGCTAGTTTGGCGGCTAGCGGGAACTACGAGCAGTACTTC
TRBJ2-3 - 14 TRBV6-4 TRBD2 CASSTSGNTDTQYF TGTGCCAGCTCGACTAGCGGAAACACAGATACGCAGTATTTT
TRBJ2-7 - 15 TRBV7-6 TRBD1 CASSLVGQGRYEQYF TGTGCCAGCAGCTTAGTTGGACAGGGTCGCTACGAGCAGTACTTC
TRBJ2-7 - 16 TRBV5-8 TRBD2 CASSWGGLAATYEQYF TGTGCCAGCAGCTGGGGAGGACTAGCGGCTACCTACGAGCAGTACTTC
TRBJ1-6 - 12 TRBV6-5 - CASSYSSGALHF TGTGCCAGCAGTTACTCGAGCGGGGCCCTCCACTTT
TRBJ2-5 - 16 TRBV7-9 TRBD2 CASSLRSGSPQETQYF TGTGCCAGCAGCTTACGAAGCGGGAGCCCTCAAGAGACCCAGTACTTC
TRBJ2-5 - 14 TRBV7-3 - CASSPSAGWETQYF TGTGCCAGCAGCCCCTCGGCAGGGTGGGAGACCCAGTACTTC
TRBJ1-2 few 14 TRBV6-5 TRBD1 CASRAGQGVWGYTF TGTGCCAGCAGGGCTGGACAGGGGGTGTGGGGCTACACCTTC
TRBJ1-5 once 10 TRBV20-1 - CSVITQTQHF TGCAGTGTTATTACACAGACCCAGCATTTT
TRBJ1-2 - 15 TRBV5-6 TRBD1 CASSLTGADPYGYTF TGTGCCAGCAGCTTGACAGGGGCCGACCCCTATGGCTACACCTTC
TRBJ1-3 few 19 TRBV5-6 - CASSLGVSQGLGTQNTIYF TGTGCCAGCAGCTTGGGAGTGTCGCAGGGGTTAGGAACTCAGAACACCATATATTTT